This record concerns one T cell receptor (beta chain) sequence. V lost 8 bases and J lost 6; bases outside the gene matches: 11. CDR1 SNHLY and CDR2 FYNNEI come from the germline V gene. This CDR3 region has 14 residues. PCR used 60 Vbeta primers and 13 Jbeta primers. Assay: immunoSEQ multiplex PCR; the TCRdb copy retains only in-frame clones and omits some. Of fewer than 130,000 clones listed, 74% are singletons. The source of the sample is a study of cytomegalovirus exposure and HLA in healthy donors. This TCR derives from a man aged 50 to 59 in good health and CMV-seropositive. This sequence joins TRBV2 and TRBJ1-2, with 8 bases lining up with TRBD1. The specimen sequenced was PBMCs. DNA for the CDR3: TGTGCCAGCGCATCCCAGGGACAGGACGATGGCTACACCTTC. Protein sequence: CASASQGQDDGYTF.